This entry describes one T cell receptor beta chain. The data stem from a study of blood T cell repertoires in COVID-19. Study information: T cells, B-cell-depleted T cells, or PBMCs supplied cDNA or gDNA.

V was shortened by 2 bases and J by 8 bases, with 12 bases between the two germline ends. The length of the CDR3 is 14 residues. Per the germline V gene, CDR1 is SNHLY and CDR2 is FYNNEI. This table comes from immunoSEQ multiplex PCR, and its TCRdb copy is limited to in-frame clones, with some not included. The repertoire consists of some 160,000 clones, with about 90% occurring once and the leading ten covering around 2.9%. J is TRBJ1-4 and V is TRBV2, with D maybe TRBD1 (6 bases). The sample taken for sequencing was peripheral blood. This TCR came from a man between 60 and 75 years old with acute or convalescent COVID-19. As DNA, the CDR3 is TGTGCCAGCAGTGAAATGGGGGCGCGAGAAAAACTGTTTTTT. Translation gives CASSEMGAREKLFF.